This entry lists 30 T cell receptor beta chains sequenced from one sample in a study of T cell repertoires in cytomegalovirus infection. TCRdb used MiXCR to reprocess the reads, holding one entry per CDR3 protein. The sample includes fewer than 350,000 distinct CDR3 sequences, about 28% of them seen just once. No antigen has been assigned to these receptors. Specimen: cultured PBMCs, collected from culture after CMV antigen stimulation. The receptors come from a human donor in good health (CMV status not recorded). Some clones in this sample may be carry-over from other donors' samples.

This clonotype was seen repeatedly, ten times or more. This chain uses TRBV7-8 with TRBJ1-5; no firm D call. Trimming stripped 5 bases from V and 0 bases from J, with 8 bases between. This CDR3 region has 14 residues. Germline V gene lookup returns CDR1 SGHVS and CDR2 FQNEAQ. The CDR3 bases are TGTGCCAGCAGCCGACGGAATAGCAATCAGCCCCAGCATTTT. Residues: CASSRRNSNQPQHF.

This clonotype came up once. The V and J genes are TRBV7-3 and TRBJ2-7; 8 positions match TRBD2. J gave up 3 bases and V 5 bases, and 9 bases lay outside the gene matches. There are 15 residues in the CDR3. Germline loops: CDR1 SGHTA, CDR2 FQGTGA. CDR3 coding DNA: TGTGCCAGCAGCCAAGGGGCTAGCGGGTTCTACGAGCAGTACTTC. It is translated as CASSQGASGFYEQYF.

This clonotype was seen only a few times. The chain combines TRBV20-1 with TRBJ1-5; D not certain. V was cut by 4 bases and J by 6 bases, with 16 bases left in between. This CDR3 region has 14 residues. In germline, CDR1 is DFQATT, CDR2 SNEGSKA (reference sequence). This chain's CDR3 is CSATSSDRVQPQHF. As DNA, the CDR3 is TGCAGTGCTACCTCGTCAGACCGGGTTCAGCCCCAGCATTTT.

This rearrangement joins TRBV15 to TRBJ2-7; D possibly matches TRBD1 or TRBD2 (5 bases each). V was clipped by 1 base and J by 7 bases, with 20 bases between them. The CDR3 has 16 residues. Germline V CDR1 and CDR2: LNHNV, YYDKDF (reference sequence). The CDR3 sequence is CATSRGFSGDQGEQYF. CDR3 nucleotide sequence: TGTGCCACCAGCAGAGGGTTCAGCGGAGACCAGGGAGAGCAGTACTTC. Full variable domain (remainder filled in from reference TRBV15 and TRBJ2-7): DAMVIQNPRYQVTQFGKPVTLSCSQTLNHNVMYWYQQKSSQAPKLLFHYYDKDFNNEADTPDNFQSRRPNTSFCFLDIRSPGLGDTAMYLCATSRGFSGDQGEQYFGPGTRLTVT.

This clonotype has just a few counts. J is TRBJ1-6 and V is TRBV7-3; a weak D match, TRBD1 (6 bases). From germline, CDR1 is SGHTA and CDR2 FQGTGA. V was cut by 5 bases and J by 5 bases, with 16 bases left in between. The CDR3 runs to 16 residues. CDR3 loop: CASSRNGGANNSPLHF. CDR3 nucleotide sequence: TGTGCCAGCAGCAGAAATGGGGGCGCCAATAATTCACCCCTCCACTTT.

The chain has TRBV20-1 and TRBJ2-1; D is perhaps TRBD2 (6 bases). The V end was cut by 1 base, the J end by 8 bases, with 12 bases between. From germline, CDR1 is DFQATT and CDR2 SNEGSKA (reference sequence). The CDR3 contains 13 residues. This CDR3 is CSARVGGGDEQFF. As DNA, the CDR3 is TGCAGTGCTAGAGTTGGGGGAGGAGATGAGCAGTTCTTC.

CDR3: CASSHLPAFATSGRCETQYF. The CDR3 nucleotides read TGCGCCAGCAGTCATCTTCCCGCCTTCGCGACTAGCGGGAGATGTGAGACCCAGTACTTC. V is TRBV23-1 and J is TRBJ2-5; 12 bases are a match to TRBD2. TRBV23-1 belongs to the ORF category, with a function that is uncertain. The trim removed 3 bases at V and 5 bases at J, leaving 19 bases unmatched. There are 20 residues in the CDR3.

A few counts support this clonotype. The chain links TRBV11-2 to TRBJ2-3; D may match TRBD1 or TRBD2 (6 bases each). V was trimmed by 3 bases and J by 3 bases, leaving 13 bases between them. Germline loops: CDR1 SGHAT, CDR2 FQNNGV. This CDR3 comprises 15 residues. The CDR3 spells CASSFQQGGTDTQYF. The CDR3 nucleotides read TGTGCCAGCAGCTTTCAACAGGGAGGTACAGATACGCAGTATTTT.

This clonotype has only a few counts. The DNA for the CDR3 is TGTGCCAGCAGCCAAGATCTGGCTAGCGGGACAGAAGATACGCAGTATTTT. It is translated as CASSQDLASGTEDTQYF. This sequence joins TRBV4-2 and TRBJ2-3; 9 positions match TRBD2. The trim removed 0 bases at V and 5 bases at J, leaving 9 bases unmatched. The length of the CDR3 is 17 residues. Germline V gene data show CDR1 as LGHNA and CDR2 as YNFKEQ.

CDR3 amino acids: CASSSERGGPSNTQYF. The CDR3 nucleotides are TGTGCCAGCAGCTCCGAGCGGGGGGGGCCCTCGAATACGCAGTATTTT. V and J are TRBV5-5 and TRBJ2-3; 10 bases are a match to TRBD2. Germline trimming cut 3 bases from V and 7 bases from J; bases unmatched to any gene: 11. Per the germline V gene, CDR1 is SGHKS and CDR2 is YYEKEE (reference sequence). This CDR3 has 16 residues.

The chain employs TRBV4-2 and TRBJ1-1, with a tentative D call TRBD1 (6 bases). V lost 1 base, J lost 3 bases, and 15 bases lay in between. CDR3 length: 16 amino acids. Germline CDR1 is LGHNA and CDR2 is YNFKEQ. This CDR3 is CASSQAAGGLDTEAFF. CDR3 nucleotide sequence: TGTGCCAGCAGCCAAGCCGCCGGGGGGCTGGACACTGAAGCTTTCTTT.

The sample holds many counts of this clonotype. The chain couples TRBV11-2 to TRBJ1-2; TRBD1 aligns across 8 bases. V shed 4 bases, J shed 2 bases, and the junction held 6 bases outside the gene matches. This CDR3 has 15 residues. The V gene's germline CDR1 is SGHAT and CDR2 FQNNGV. CDR3 bases: TGTGCCAGCAGCTCGGGACAGGAACCCAACTATGGCTACACCTTC. Its translation is CASSSGQEPNYGYTF.

The chain's CDR3 is CASSHGMGKTQYF. The CDR3 DNA follows: TGCGCCAGCAGCCACGGGATGGGGAAGACCCAGTACTTC. The rearrangement joins TRBV4-1 to TRBJ2-5; D possibly corresponds to TRBD2 (5 bases). Germline V gene lookup returns CDR1 MGHRA and CDR2 YSYEKL. Trimming left V 3 bases short and J 6 bases short, with 11 bases between. This CDR3 region has 13 residues.

The rearrangement uses TRBV6-2 or TRBV6-3 and TRBJ1-3; no firm D call. The CDR3 has 14 residues. The ends were cut back, 6 bases at V and 0 bases at J, with 9 bases in the middle. Germline V gene data show CDR1 as MNHEY and CDR2 as SVGEGT. CDR3 sequence (DNA): TGTGCCAGCAGCAAAACGGGCTCTGGAAACACCATATATTTT. Amino acids: CASSKTGSGNTIYF.

This chain connects TRBV12-3 or TRBV12-4 to TRBJ1-2; D is unresolved. Trimming cost V 7 bases and J 8 bases, with 20 bases left between them. There are 14 residues in the CDR3. CDR3 residues: CASTPGGLPQGYTF. CDR3 DNA sequence: TGTGCCAGCACCCCTGGAGGACTCCCACAGGGCTACACCTTC.

This clonotype was counted ten times or more. The chain joins TRBV7-2 to TRBJ2-3, with TRBD2 matching 9 bases. The germline V gene has CDR1 SGHTA and CDR2 FQGNSA. Trimming cost V 1 base and J 5 bases; bases outside gene matches: 1. The CDR3 runs to 14 residues. The CDR3 protein is CASSLGSGRDTQYF. The CDR3 coding sequence is TGTGCCAGCAGCTTAGGTAGCGGGAGAGATACGCAGTATTTT.

This chain joins TRBV29-1 and TRBJ2-7, with TRBD2 as a possible D gene (6 bases). The CDR3 is made up of 15 amino acids. V lost 7 bases, J lost 6 bases, and 25 bases lay in between. CDR1 is SQVTM and CDR2 is ANQGSEA in the germline V gene. CDR3 DNA sequence: TGCAGCGCAGGGTACGGGAGACAGCGCCTTTCCGAGCAGTACTTC. It encodes CSAGYGRQRLSEQYF.

This clonotype has only one observation. The chain links TRBV3-1 to TRBJ2-7; 9 bases are shared with TRBD2. Per germline, CDR1 LGHDT and CDR2 YNNKEL (reference sequence). V lost 0 bases, J lost 5 bases, and 11 bases stayed unmatched. The CDR3 is made up of 17 amino acids. The CDR3 loop is CASSQESWSSGIHEQYF. The CDR3 DNA reads TGTGCCAGCAGCCAAGAAAGTTGGTCTAGCGGGATCCACGAGCAGTACTTC.

V and J are TRBV7-6 and TRBJ1-6; maybe TRBD1 (5 bases). Germline lookup yields CDR1 SGHVS and CDR2 FNYEAQ. The CDR3 contains 15 residues. V lost 6 bases and J lost 7, with 16 bases in between. The CDR3 here is CASRFNRDRNSPLHF. CDR3 coding DNA: TGTGCCAGCAGGTTTAACCGGGACCGAAATTCACCCCTCCACTTT.

The chain recombines TRBV29-1 with TRBJ2-3; 10 bases align to TRBD2. This CDR3 has 14 amino acids. Germline V gene sequence: CDR1 SQVTM, CDR2 ANQGSEA. The V segment lost 7 bases and the J segment 8 bases; nucleotides outside the gene matches: 12. The CDR3 DNA is TGCAGCGGTAGGACTAGCGGTCTAGTGGGTACGCAGTATTTT. It is translated as CSGRTSGLVGTQYF.

The CDR3 DNA follows: TGTGCCAGCAGCACCTCGACAGGGGGCGCGGGAGAGACCCAGTACTTC. Protein sequence: CASSTSTGGAGETQYF. V usage is TRBV9 and J usage is TRBJ2-5; TRBD1 aligns across 10 bases. The CDR3 loop spans 16 amino acids. The germline CDR1 and CDR2 sequences are SGDLS and YYNGEE. Trimming removed 4 bases from V and 4 bases from J; junction bases left unmatched: 10.

V is TRBV5-1 and J is TRBJ1-2, with TRBD1 matching over 9 bases. The CDR3 covers 15 residues. Germline V gene lookup returns CDR1 SGHRS and CDR2 YFSETQ. V lost 3 bases to trimming and J lost 7 bases; unmatched junction nucleotides: 10. The CDR3 reads CASSSDSGTGIGYTF. In DNA, the CDR3 is TGCGCCAGCAGCTCGGACTCCGGGACAGGGATTGGCTACACCTTC.

V gene TRBV7-6 combines with J gene TRBJ2-3; 9 bases fit TRBD2. Trimming at V came to 3 bases and at J to 14 bases, leaving 9 bases not matched to a gene. The CDR3 runs 13 residues. Germline V CDR1 and CDR2: SGHVS, FNYEAQ. The CDR3 sequence is CASSFPGGRGGYF. The CDR3 DNA is TGTGCCAGCAGCTTCCCCGGCGGGAGGGGAGGGTATTTT.

This clonotype was recorded many times. J is TRBJ2-1 and V is TRBV12-3 or TRBV12-4; the D is unclear. CDR3 length: 14 amino acids. The V end lost 1 base, the J end lost 2 bases, and 6 bases lay between the germline ends. The CDR3 is CASSLDSTYNEQFF. DNA for the CDR3: TGTGCCAGCAGTTTAGACAGTACCTACAATGAGCAGTTCTTC.

The V and J genes are TRBV7-6 and TRBJ2-7; TRBD2 aligns across 16 bases. This CDR3 is 18 amino acids long. The germline CDR1 and CDR2 sequences are SGHVS and FNYEAQ. Trimming removed 2 bases from V and 0 bases from J; junction bases left unmatched: 4. The chain's CDR3 is CASSLKGLAGGPSYEQYF. DNA of the CDR3: TGTGCCAGCAGCTTAAAGGGACTAGCGGGGGGGCCCTCCTACGAGCAGTACTTC.

The rearrangement joins TRBV7-2 to TRBJ2-3, with a weak D call TRBD2 (5 bases). The CDR3 runs 15 residues. Germline lookup yields CDR1 SGHTA and CDR2 FQGNSA. Trimming took off 2 bases at V and 5 bases at J, with 14 bases between the two ends. In DNA form, the CDR3 reads TGTGCCAGCAGCTTACAGGCAGCGGCGGGAGATACGCAGTATTTT. Its translation: CASSLQAAAGDTQYF. The complete variable domain, with remaining parts taken from reference TRBV7-2 and TRBJ2-3, reads GAGVSQSPSNKVTEKGKDVELRCDPISGHTALYWYRQSLGQGLEFLIYFQGNSAPDKSGLPSDRFSAERTGGSVSTLTIQRTQQEDSAVYLCASSLQAAAGDTQYFGPGTRLTVL.

This chain uses TRBV7-8 with TRBJ1-6; D is possibly TRBD1 (5 bases). This CDR3 has 16 residues. The germline gives CDR1 SGHVS, CDR2 FQNEAQ. The V end was cut by 2 bases, the J end by 8 bases, with 16 bases between. CDR3 loop: CASSLTTGRLDSPLHF. CDR3 nucleotide sequence: TGTGCCAGCAGCTTAACCACAGGAAGATTGGATTCACCCCTCCACTTT.

The chain joins TRBV7-2 to TRBJ2-2, with TRBD2 matching 8 bases. The CDR3 has 16 amino acids. In germline, CDR1 is SGHTA, CDR2 FQGNSA. The V gene end was trimmed by 1 base and the J gene end by 6 bases; junction bases not matched to a gene: 7. CDR3 coding DNA: TGTGCCAGCAGCTTAGTTGGGACTAGGCCTTCCGGGGAGCTGTTTTTT. The encoded protein is CASSLVGTRPSGELFF.

This sequence joins TRBV6-2 or TRBV6-3 and TRBJ2-1; D ambiguous. In germline, CDR1 is MNHEY, CDR2 SVGEGT. The CDR3 consists of 15 residues. The V gene lost 7 bases and the J gene lost 3 bases, with 16 bases spanning the gap. In nucleotides, the CDR3 is TGTGCCAGCAACCCCCTTAAGGTGGTCTACAATGAGCAGTTCTTC. Amino acids: CASNPLKVVYNEQFF.

This clonotype has a handful of counts. The genes are TRBV4-1 and TRBJ1-1; 7 bases line up with TRBD1. The CDR3 spans 14 residues. The V gene's germline CDR1 is MGHRA and CDR2 YSYEKL. V lost 1 base and J lost 5; bases outside the gene matches: 4. CDR3 sequence: CASSQVPGGTEAFF. As DNA, the CDR3 is TGCGCCAGCAGCCAAGTCCCAGGGGGTACTGAAGCTTTCTTT.